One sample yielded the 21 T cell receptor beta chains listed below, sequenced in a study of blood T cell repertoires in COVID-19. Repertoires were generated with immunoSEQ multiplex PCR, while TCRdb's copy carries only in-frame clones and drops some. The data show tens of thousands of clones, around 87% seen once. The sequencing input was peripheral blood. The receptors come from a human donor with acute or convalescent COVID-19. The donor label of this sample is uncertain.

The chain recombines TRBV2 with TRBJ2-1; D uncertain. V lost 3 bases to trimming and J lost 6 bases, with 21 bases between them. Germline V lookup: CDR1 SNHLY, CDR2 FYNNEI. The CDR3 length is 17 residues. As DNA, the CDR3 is TGTGCCAGCAGTGATTCGATCAGAATTCGTAGCTTCAATGAGCAGTTCTTC. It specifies CASSDSIRIRSFNEQFF.

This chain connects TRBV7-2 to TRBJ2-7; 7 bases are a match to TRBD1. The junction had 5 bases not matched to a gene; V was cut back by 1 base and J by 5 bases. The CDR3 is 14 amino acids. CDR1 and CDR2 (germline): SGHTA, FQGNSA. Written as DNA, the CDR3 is TGTGCCAGCAGCTTAGACAGGGGAAGCGACGAGCAGTACTTC. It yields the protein CASSLDRGSDEQYF.

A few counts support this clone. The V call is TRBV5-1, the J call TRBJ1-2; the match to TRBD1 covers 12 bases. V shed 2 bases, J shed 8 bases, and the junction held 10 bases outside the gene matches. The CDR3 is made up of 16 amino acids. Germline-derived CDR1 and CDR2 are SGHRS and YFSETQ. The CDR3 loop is CASSFSSGTGGNGYTF. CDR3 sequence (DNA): TGCGCCAGCAGCTTTTCTTCCGGGACAGGGGGCAACGGCTACACCTTC.

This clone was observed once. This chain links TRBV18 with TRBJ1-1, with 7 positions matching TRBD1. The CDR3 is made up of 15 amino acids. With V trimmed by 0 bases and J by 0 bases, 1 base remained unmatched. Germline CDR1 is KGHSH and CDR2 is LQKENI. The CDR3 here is CASSPPGTVNTEAFF. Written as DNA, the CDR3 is TGTGCCAGCTCACCACCCGGGACAGTGAACACTGAAGCTTTCTTT.

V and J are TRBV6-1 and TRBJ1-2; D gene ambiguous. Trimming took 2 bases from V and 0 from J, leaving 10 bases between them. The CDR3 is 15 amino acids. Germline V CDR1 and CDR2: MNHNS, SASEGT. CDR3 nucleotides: TGTGCCAGCAGTGAACCAGTAGCCTCTAACTATGGCTACACCTTC. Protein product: CASSEPVASNYGYTF.

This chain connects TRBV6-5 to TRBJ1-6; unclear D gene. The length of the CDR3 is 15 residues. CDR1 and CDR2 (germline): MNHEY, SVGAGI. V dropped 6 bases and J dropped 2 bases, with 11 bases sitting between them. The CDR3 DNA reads TGTGCCAGCAGGCCAGGAGGCACCTATAATTCACCCCTCCACTTT. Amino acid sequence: CASRPGGTYNSPLHF.

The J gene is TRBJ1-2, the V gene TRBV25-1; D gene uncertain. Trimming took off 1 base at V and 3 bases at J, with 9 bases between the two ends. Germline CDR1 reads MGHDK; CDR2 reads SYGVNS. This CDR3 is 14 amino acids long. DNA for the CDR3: TGTGCCAGCAGTGAATTTGACGGGGACTATGGCTACACCTTC. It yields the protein CASSEFDGDYGYTF.

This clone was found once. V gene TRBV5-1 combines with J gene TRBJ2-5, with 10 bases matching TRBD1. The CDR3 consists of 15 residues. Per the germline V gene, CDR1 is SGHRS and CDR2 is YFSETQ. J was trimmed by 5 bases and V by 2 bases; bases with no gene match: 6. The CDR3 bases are TGCGCCAGCAGCTTTGACAGGGGGCGCGGGGAGACCCAGTACTTC. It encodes CASSFDRGRGETQYF.

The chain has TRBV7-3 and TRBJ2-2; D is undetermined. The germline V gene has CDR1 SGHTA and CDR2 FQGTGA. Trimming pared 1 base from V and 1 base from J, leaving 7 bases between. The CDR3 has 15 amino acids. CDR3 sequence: CASSLRSGNTGELFF. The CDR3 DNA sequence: TGTGCCAGCAGCTTAAGGTCAGGGAACACCGGGGAGCTGTTTTTT.

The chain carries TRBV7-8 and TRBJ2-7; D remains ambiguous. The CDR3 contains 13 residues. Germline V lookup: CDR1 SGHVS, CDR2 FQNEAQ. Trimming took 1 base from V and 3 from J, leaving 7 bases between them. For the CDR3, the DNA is TGTGCCAGCAGCTTAGACACGAACTACGAGCAGTACTTC. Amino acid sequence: CASSLDTNYEQYF.

The CDR3 here is CASGGRTEAFF. CDR3 DNA sequence: TGCGCCAGCGGAGGCCGCACTGAAGCTTTCTTT. This chain uses TRBV10-2 with TRBJ1-1, with D uncertain. V was cut by 8 bases and J by 4 bases, with 8 bases left in between. This CDR3 is built from 11 residues. CDR1 is WSHSY and CDR2 is SAAADI in the germline V gene.

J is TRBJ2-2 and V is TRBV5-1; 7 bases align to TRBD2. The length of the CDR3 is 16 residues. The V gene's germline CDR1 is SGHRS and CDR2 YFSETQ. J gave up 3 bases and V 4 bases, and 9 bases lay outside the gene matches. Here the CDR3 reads CASSIRTRGDTGELFF. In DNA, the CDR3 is TGCGCCAGCAGCATCCGGACCCGGGGGGACACCGGGGAGCTGTTTTTT.

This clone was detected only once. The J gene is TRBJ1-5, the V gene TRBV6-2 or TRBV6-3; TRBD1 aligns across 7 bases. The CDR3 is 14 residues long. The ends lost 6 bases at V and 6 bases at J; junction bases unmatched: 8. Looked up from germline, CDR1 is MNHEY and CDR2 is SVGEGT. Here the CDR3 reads CASSLTGQAQPQHF. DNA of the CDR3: TGTGCCAGCAGCCTGACAGGGCAAGCTCAGCCCCAGCATTTT.

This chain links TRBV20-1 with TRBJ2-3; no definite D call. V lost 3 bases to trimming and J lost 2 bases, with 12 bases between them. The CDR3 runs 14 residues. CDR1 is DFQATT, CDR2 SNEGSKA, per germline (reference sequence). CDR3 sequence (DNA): TGCAGTGCTAGTGGATCTATCTCCACAGATACGCAGTATTTT. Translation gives CSASGSISTDTQYF.

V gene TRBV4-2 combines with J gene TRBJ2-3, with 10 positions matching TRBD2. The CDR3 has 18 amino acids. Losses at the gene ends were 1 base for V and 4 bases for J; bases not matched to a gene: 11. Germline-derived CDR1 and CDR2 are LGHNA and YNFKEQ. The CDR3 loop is CASSQVGSGGASADTQYF. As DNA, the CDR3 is TGTGCCAGCAGCCAAGTTGGCAGCGGGGGGGCGTCGGCAGATACGCAGTATTTT.

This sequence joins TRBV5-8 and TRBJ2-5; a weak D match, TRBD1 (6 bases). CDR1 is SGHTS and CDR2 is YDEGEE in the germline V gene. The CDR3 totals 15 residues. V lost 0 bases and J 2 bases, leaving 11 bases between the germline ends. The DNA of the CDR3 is TGTGCCAGCAGCTTGGCTGGACAGACTCAAGAGACCCAGTACTTC. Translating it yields CASSLAGQTQETQYF.

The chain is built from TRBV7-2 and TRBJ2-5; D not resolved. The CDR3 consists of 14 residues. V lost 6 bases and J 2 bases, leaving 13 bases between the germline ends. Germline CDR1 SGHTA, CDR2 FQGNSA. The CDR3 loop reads CASRTTGAQETQYF. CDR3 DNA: TGTGCCAGCAGGACAACTGGCGCTCAAGAGACCCAGTACTTC.

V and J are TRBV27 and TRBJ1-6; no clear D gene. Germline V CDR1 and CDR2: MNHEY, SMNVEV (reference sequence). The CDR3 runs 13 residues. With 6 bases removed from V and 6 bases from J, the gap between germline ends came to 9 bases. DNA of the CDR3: TGTGCCAGCAGCTCGAACAGTAATTCACCCCTCCACTTT. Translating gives CASSSNSNSPLHF.

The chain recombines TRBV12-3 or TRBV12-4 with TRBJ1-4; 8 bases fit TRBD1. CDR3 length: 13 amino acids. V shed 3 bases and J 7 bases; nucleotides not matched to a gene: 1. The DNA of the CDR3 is TGTGCCAGCAGTTTGACAGGGGCTGAAAAACTGTTTTTT. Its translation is CASSLTGAEKLFF.

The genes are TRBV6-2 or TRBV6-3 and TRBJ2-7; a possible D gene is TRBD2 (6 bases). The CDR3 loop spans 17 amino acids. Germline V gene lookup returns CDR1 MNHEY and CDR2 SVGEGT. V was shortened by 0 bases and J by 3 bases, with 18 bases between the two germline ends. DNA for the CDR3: TGTGCCAGCAGTTACTCCCTTCGGGGGAATAGGGACTACGAGCAGTACTTC. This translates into CASSYSLRGNRDYEQYF.

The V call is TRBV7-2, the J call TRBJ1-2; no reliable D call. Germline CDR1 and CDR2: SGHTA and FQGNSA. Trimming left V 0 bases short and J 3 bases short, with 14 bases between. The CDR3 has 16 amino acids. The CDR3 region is CASSLARRGADYGYTF. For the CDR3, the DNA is TGTGCCAGCAGCTTAGCGCGACGGGGTGCGGACTATGGCTACACCTTC.